These 9 T cell receptor beta chains originate from one sample sequenced in a study of blood T cell repertoires in COVID-19. Measured with immunoSEQ multiplex PCR; TCRdb has only the in-frame clones, and not every one. The repertoire includes roughly 400,000 clones, roughly 86% of them detected once, and approximately 2.1% sits in the top ten. Material: PBMCs or T cells enriched from blood (not recorded which). These TCRs come from a woman between 35 and 50 years old with acute COVID-19.

The J gene is TRBJ1-2, the V gene TRBV2; tentative D call: TRBD1 (6 bases). The V and J ends lost 3 bases and 5 bases respectively, with 13 bases between them. This CDR3 has 14 residues. Germline CDR1 and CDR2: SNHLY and FYNNEI. The CDR3: CASSERGGLYGYTF. The DNA of the CDR3 is TGTGCCAGCAGTGAGAGGGGGGGGCTGTATGGCTACACCTTC.

V is TRBV30 and J is TRBJ1-5; a weak D match, TRBD1 (5 bases). Trimming removed 7 bases at V and 0 bases at J, with 7 bases between. The CDR3 has 12 amino acids. Germline V gene lookup returns CDR1 GTSNPN and CDR2 SVGIG (reference sequence). The CDR3 DNA sequence: TGTGCCTTGACAGATAGCAATCAGCCCCAGCATTTT. Protein: CALTDSNQPQHF.

The V and J genes are TRBV5-8 and TRBJ1-3; D is undetermined. The CDR3 has 13 residues. The germline V gene encodes CDR1 SGHTS and CDR2 YDEGEE. V was pared by 5 bases and J by 7 bases, with 13 bases between. The CDR3 region is CASSLRSRNTIYF. Here the CDR3 DNA reads TGTGCCAGCAGTCTCCGATCCCGGAACACCATATATTTT.

J is TRBJ1-2 and V is TRBV5-1; 7 bases fit TRBD1. Germline CDR1 SGHRS, CDR2 YFSETQ. The CDR3 covers 14 residues. V shed 2 bases and J 6 bases; nucleotides not matched to a gene: 7. CDR3 in DNA: TGCGCCAGCAGCTTACAGGGGCGGTTTGATGGCTACACCTTC. The encoded protein is CASSLQGRFDGYTF.

This chain links TRBV7-2 with TRBJ1-6; TRBD1 matches at 7 bases. The V segment lost 5 bases and the J segment 10 bases; nucleotides outside the gene matches: 14. The CDR3 has 16 residues. The germline CDR1 and CDR2 sequences are SGHTA and FQGNSA. CDR3 sequence (DNA): TGTGCCAGCAGCATACACCCAACAGGGGTAGGGTCACCCCTCCACTTT. Protein product: CASSIHPTGVGSPLHF. The variable domain in full, completed from reference TRBV7-2 and TRBJ1-6, reads GAGVSQSPSNKVTEKGKDVELRCDPISGHTALYWYRQSLGQGLEFLIYFQGNSAPDKSGLPSDRFSAERTGGSVSTLTIQRTQQEDSAVYLCASSIHPTGVGSPLHFGNGTRLTVT.

The J gene is TRBJ1-2, the V gene TRBV29-1; 9 bases are a match to TRBD1. The germline V gene has CDR1 SQVTM and CDR2 ANQGSEA. The CDR3 runs to 12 residues. The V gene end was trimmed by 6 bases and the J gene end by 7 bases; junction bases not matched to a gene: 6. CDR3 residues: CSVGTGRSGYTF. In DNA form, the CDR3 reads TGCAGCGTGGGGACAGGGAGGAGTGGCTACACCTTC.

The chain uses TRBV15 and TRBJ1-1, with TRBD1 matching 9 bases. The CDR3 is 14 residues long. Germline V lookup: CDR1 LNHNV, CDR2 YYDKDF (reference sequence). Trimming removed 4 bases from V and 4 bases from J; junction bases left unmatched: 4. The CDR3 region has the DNA TGTGCCACCAGCATTCAGACAGGGGGCACTGAAGCTTTCTTT. Translation: CATSIQTGGTEAFF. The entire variable domain, with the rest obtained from reference TRBV15 and TRBJ1-1, is as follows: DAMVIQNPRYQVTQFGKPVTLSCSQTLNHNVMYWYQQKSSQAPKLLFHYYDKDFNNEADTPDNFQSRRPNTSFCFLDIRSPGLGDTAMYLCATSIQTGGTEAFFGQGTRLTVV.

The chain carries TRBV2 and TRBJ2-1; TRBD2 is a possible D gene (7 bases). This CDR3 spans 14 amino acids. Trimming shortened V by 6 bases and J by 10 bases, and 19 bases separated the two germline ends. The germline V gene encodes CDR1 SNHLY and CDR2 FYNNEI. The CDR3 protein is CASRGGPLSREQFF. The CDR3 nucleotides read TGTGCCAGCAGGGGGGGGCCGCTATCCCGGGAGCAGTTCTTC.

The J gene is TRBJ2-7, the V gene TRBV2; no clear D. Germline CDR1 and CDR2: SNHLY and FYNNEI. The germline V and J ends were trimmed by 2 bases and 3 bases, with 11 bases remaining between them. The CDR3 covers 14 residues. Written as DNA, the CDR3 is TGTGCCAGCAGTGAATTAGGCTCGGGCTACGAGCAGTACTTC. Its translation is CASSELGSGYEQYF.